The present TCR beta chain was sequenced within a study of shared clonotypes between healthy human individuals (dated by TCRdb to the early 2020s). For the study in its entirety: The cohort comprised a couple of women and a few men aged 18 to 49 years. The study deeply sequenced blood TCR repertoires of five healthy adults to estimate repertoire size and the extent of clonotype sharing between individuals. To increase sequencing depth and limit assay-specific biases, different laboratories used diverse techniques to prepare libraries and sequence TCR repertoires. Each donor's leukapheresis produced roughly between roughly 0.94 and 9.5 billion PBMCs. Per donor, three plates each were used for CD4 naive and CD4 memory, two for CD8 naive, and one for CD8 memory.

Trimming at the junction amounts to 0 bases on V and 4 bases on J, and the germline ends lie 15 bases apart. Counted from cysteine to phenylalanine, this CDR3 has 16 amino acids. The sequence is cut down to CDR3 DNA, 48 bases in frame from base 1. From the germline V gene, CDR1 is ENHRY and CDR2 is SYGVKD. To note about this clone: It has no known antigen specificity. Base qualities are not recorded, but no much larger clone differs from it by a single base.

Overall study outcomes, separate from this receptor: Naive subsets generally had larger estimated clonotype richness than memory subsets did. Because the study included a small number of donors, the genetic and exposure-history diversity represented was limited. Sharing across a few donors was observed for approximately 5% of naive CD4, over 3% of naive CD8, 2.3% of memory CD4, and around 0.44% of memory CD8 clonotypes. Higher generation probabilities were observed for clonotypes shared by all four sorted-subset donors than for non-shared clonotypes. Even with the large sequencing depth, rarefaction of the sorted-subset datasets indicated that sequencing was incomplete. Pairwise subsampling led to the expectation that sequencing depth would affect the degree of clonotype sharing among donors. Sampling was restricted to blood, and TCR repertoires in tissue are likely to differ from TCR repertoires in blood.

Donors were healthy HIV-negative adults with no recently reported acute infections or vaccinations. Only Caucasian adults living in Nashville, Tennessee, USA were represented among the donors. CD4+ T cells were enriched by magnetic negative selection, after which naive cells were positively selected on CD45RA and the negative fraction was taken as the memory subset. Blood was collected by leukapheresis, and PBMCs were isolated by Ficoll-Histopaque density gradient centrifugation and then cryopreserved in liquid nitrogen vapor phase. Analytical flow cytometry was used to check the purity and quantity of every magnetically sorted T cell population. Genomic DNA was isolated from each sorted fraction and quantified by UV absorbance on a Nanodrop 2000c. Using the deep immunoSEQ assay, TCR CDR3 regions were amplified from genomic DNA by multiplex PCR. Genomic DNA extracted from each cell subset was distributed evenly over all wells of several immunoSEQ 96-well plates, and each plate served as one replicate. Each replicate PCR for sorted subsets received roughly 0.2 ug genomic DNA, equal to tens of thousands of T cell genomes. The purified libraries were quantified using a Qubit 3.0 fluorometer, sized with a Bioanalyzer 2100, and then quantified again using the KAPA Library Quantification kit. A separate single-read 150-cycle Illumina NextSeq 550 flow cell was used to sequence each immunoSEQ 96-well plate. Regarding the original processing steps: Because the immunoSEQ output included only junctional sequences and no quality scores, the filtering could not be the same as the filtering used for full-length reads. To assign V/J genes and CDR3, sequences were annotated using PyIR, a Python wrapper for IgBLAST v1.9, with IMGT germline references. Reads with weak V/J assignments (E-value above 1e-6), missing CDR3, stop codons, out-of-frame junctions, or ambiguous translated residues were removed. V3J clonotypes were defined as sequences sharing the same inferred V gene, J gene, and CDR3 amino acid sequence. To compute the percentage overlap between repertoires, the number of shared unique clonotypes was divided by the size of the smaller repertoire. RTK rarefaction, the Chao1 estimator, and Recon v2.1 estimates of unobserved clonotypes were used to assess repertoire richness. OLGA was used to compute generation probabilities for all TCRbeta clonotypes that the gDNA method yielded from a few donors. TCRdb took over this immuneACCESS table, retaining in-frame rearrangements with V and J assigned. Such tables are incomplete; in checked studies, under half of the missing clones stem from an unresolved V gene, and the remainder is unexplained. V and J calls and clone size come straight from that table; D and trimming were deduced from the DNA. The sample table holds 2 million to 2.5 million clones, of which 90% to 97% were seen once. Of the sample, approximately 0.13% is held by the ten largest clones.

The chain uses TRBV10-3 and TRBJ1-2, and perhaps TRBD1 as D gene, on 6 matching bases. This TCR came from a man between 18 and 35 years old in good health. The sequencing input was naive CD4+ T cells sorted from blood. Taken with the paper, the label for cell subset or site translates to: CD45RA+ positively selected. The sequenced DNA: TGTGCCATCAGTGAGTCGAATACAGGGAGGGGCTATGGCTACACCTTC. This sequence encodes CAISESNTGRGYGYTF.